These 9 T cell receptor beta chains originate from one sample sequenced in a study of Ad26.COV2.S vaccination and SARS-CoV-2 variants. Produced via immunoSEQ multiplex PCR; TCRdb's table is partial and in-frame only. The sample carries about 180,000 clones, around 88% recorded once. The sequenced sample was peripheral blood, obtained after recovery from COVID-19. The origin of the receptors is a human donor who had recovered from COVID-19.

V gene TRBV19 combines with J gene TRBJ1-2; 7 bases line up with TRBD1. The germline V gene has CDR1 LNHDA and CDR2 SQIVND (reference sequence). Trimming removed 3 bases from V and 4 bases from J; junction bases left unmatched: 8. This CDR3 has 15 residues. The CDR3 here is CASSMGDRPFYGYTF. Here the CDR3 DNA reads TGTGCCAGTAGTATGGGGGACAGACCCTTCTATGGCTACACCTTC. Combining the CDR3 with reference TRBV19 and TRBJ1-2 gives the whole variable domain DGGITQSPKYLFRKEGQNVTLSCEQNLNHDAMYWYRQDPGQGLRLIYYSQIVNDFQKGDIAEGYSVSREKKESFPLTVTSAQKNPTAFYLCASSMGDRPFYGYTFGSGTRLTVV.

The V gene is TRBV2, the J gene TRBJ2-1; the match to TRBD2 covers 10 bases. J lost 5 bases, V lost 5 bases, and 3 bases had no gene match. Germline values: CDR1 SNHLY, CDR2 FYNNEI. There are 14 residues in the CDR3. The DNA of the CDR3 is TGTGCCAGCAGTAATAGCGGGGGGCACAATGAGCAGTTCTTC. It specifies CASSNSGGHNEQFF. The whole variable domain, remainder taken from reference TRBV2 and TRBJ2-1, is EPEVTQTPSHQVTQMGQEVILRCVPISNHLYFYWYRQILGQKVEFLVSFYNNEISEKSEIFDDQFSVERPDGSNFTLKIRSTKLEDSAMYFCASSNSGGHNEQFFGPGTRLTVL.

The chain recombines TRBV6-5 with TRBJ1-2; a possible D gene is TRBD1 (5 bases). V shed 0 bases and J shed 8 bases, with 10 bases lying between them. Germline assignment: CDR1 MNHEY and CDR2 SVGAGI. The CDR3 spans 13 residues. In DNA form, the CDR3 reads TGTGCCAGCAGTTACTCAGCAGGGCGAGGCTACACCTTC. It is translated as CASSYSAGRGYTF.

In DNA, the CDR3 is TGCGCCAGCACCACCGGGCCCTGGAATGAAGCTTTCTTT. Its translation: CASTTGPWNEAFF. V and J are TRBV5-1 and TRBJ1-1; no clear D gene. The CDR3 totals 13 residues. Per the germline V gene, CDR1 is SGHRS and CDR2 is YFSETQ. Trimming removed 6 bases at V and 7 bases at J, with 16 bases between.

CDR3 DNA sequence: TGTGCCAGCAGCTTTAACAGGGTCGAGAACATTCAGTACTTC. Residues: CASSFNRVENIQYF. This chain connects TRBV7-2 to TRBJ2-4; D is possibly TRBD1 (6 bases). Germline values: CDR1 SGHTA, CDR2 FQGNSA. The CDR3 sequence is 14 residues long. Trimming stripped 3 bases from V and 7 bases from J, with 13 bases between. Based on the CDR3 plus reference TRBV7-2 and TRBJ2-4, the full variable domain is GAGVSQSPSNKVTEKGKDVELRCDPISGHTALYWYRQSLGQGLEFLIYFQGNSAPDKSGLPSDRFSAERTGGSVSTLTIQRTQQEDSAVYLCASSFNRVENIQYFGAGTRLSVL.

V gene TRBV7-7 combines with J gene TRBJ2-1, with a possible D match to TRBD1 (5 bases). The CDR3 extends over 14 amino acids. V lost 3 bases and J 7 bases, leaving 13 bases between the germline ends. Germline V gene sequence: CDR1 SSHAT, CDR2 FNYEAQ (reference sequence). The CDR3 sequence: CASSLQGSRNEQFF. The CDR3 coding sequence is TGTGCCAGCAGCTTGCAGGGTAGTAGAAATGAGCAGTTCTTC.

The chain has TRBV18 and TRBJ2-4; perhaps TRBD2 as D (6 bases). The CDR3 totals 13 residues. Trimming took 10 bases from V and 5 from J, leaving 15 bases between them. The germline CDR1 and CDR2 sequences are KGHSH and LQKENI. CDR3 protein: CATQARDQNIQYF. DNA for the CDR3: TGTGCCACCCAAGCGCGGGATCAAAACATTCAGTACTTC.

V is TRBV6-2 or TRBV6-3 and J is TRBJ1-2, with TRBD1 identical over 8 bases. This CDR3 has 13 amino acids. Per the germline V gene, CDR1 is MNHEY and CDR2 is SVGEGT. The J segment lost 6 bases and the V segment lost 5 bases, leaving 5 bases of the junction unmatched. The CDR3 sequence is CASSSRGRDGYTF. CDR3 coding DNA: TGTGCCAGCAGTAGCAGGGGGCGCGATGGCTACACCTTC.

The sample holds a few counts of this clone. The chain recombines TRBV16 with TRBJ1-1; D not resolved. The CDR3 spans 12 residues. Between the trimmed V and J ends, which lost 4 bases and 1 base, there was a span of 4 bases. Germline-derived CDR1 and CDR2 are KGHSY and FQNENV. In DNA form, the CDR3 reads TGTGCCAGCAGCCGACGGAACACTGAAGCTTTCTTT. Translation gives CASSRRNTEAFF.